Following are 21 T cell receptor beta chains from one sample sequenced in a study of T cell repertoires in cytomegalovirus infection. MiXCR was run by TCRdb on the reads, yielding one entry per CDR3 protein. This table holds about 770,000 distinct CDR3 sequences, 29% found once. Their cognate antigens are unknown. The input for sequencing was cultured CD8+ T cells from PBMCs, taken from culture after CMV antigen stimulation. These receptors all come from a human donor in good health (CMV status not recorded). Some clones in this sample may be carry-over from other donors' samples.

This clonotype was detected many times. This chain uses TRBV7-6 with TRBJ1-1; 8 nucleotides agree with TRBD1. V was clipped by 4 bases and J by 2 bases; unmatched bases: 9. CDR3 length: 16 amino acids. Germline CDR1 is SGHVS and CDR2 is FNYEAQ. CDR3 sequence (DNA): TGTGCCAGCAGCTCTTCGGACAGGGCGCCAAACACTGAAGCTTTCTTT. This encodes CASSSSDRAPNTEAFF.

The chain carries TRBV19 and TRBJ1-1, with D possibly being TRBD1 (5 bases). The V end was cut by 2 bases, the J end by 8 bases, with 18 bases between. This CDR3 is 15 amino acids long. The germline V gene encodes CDR1 LNHDA and CDR2 SQIVND (reference sequence). In nucleotides, the CDR3 is TGTGCCAGTAGTATAAGTGGCTCGGCGGGGGAGGAAGCTTTCTTT. Translating it yields CASSISGSAGEEAFF. Filled out from reference TRBV19 and TRBJ1-1, the complete variable domain reads DGGITQSPKYLFRKEGQNVTLSCEQNLNHDAMYWYRQDPGQGLRLIYYSQIVNDFQKGDIAEGYSVSREKKESFPLTVTSAQKNPTAFYLCASSISGSAGEEAFFGQGTRLTVV.

The sample holds a few counts of this clonotype. The rearrangement joins TRBV29-1 to TRBJ2-1; D is undetermined. Trimming took 7 bases from V and 12 from J, leaving 22 bases between them. The CDR3 covers 13 residues. Germline loops: CDR1 SQVTM, CDR2 ANQGSEA. CDR3 DNA sequence: TGCAGCGCCGAAGGCAGCGCCCTGGTAACGCAGTTCTTC. Translation gives CSAEGSALVTQFF.

This clonotype came up many times. The genes are TRBV28 and TRBJ2-3; 11 bases are a match to TRBD1. The CDR3 is 17 amino acids. V was pared by 6 bases and J by 2 bases, with 10 bases of the junction left unmatched. Germline lookup yields CDR1 MDHEN and CDR2 SYDVKM. For the CDR3, the DNA is TGTGCCAGCAGGCAAACCCTGGACAGGGGGCTCACAGATACGCAGTATTTT. Translation gives CASRQTLDRGLTDTQYF.

This clonotype has just a few counts. The V call is TRBV29-1, the J call TRBJ2-1, with a possible D match to TRBD1 (5 bases). The CDR3 is 15 amino acids. The V gene's germline CDR1 is SQVTM and CDR2 ANQGSEA. V dropped 8 bases and J dropped 6 bases, with 23 bases sitting between them. CDR3: CSPLPRNSQGNEQFF. The CDR3 DNA reads TGCAGCCCCCTCCCCAGGAATTCTCAGGGCAATGAGCAGTTCTTC.

This clonotype was detected many times. The rearrangement uses TRBV12-3 or TRBV12-4 and TRBJ1-1; D is unresolved. Trimming stripped 7 bases from V and 1 base from J, with 13 bases between. The CDR3 is made up of 14 amino acids. CDR3 protein: CASTEARRNTEAFF. The CDR3 bases are TGTGCCAGCACCGAGGCACGGCGGAACACTGAAGCTTTCTTT.

The genes are TRBV27 and TRBJ2-5; D gene uncertain. Trimming stripped 7 bases from V and 3 bases from J, with 12 bases between. The CDR3 is 13 residues long. Germline V gene sequence: CDR1 MNHEY, CDR2 SMNVEV (reference sequence). The CDR3 region is CASIDLGEETQYF. In DNA, the CDR3 is TGTGCCAGCATCGACCTTGGGGAAGAGACCCAGTACTTC.

Turning to this clonotype: This clone may be a read error of a much larger clone one base away. This chain uses TRBV7-9 with TRBJ1-5; TRBD1 matches 11 bases. The CDR3 consists of 14 residues. CDR1 and CDR2 from the germline V gene are SEHNR and FQNEAQ (reference sequence). V shed 5 bases, J shed 6 bases, and the junction held 3 bases outside the gene matches. Here the CDR3 DNA reads TGTGCCAGCAGCCGGGACAGGGGGATTCAGCCCCAGCATTTT. Its translation is CASSRDRGIQPQHF.

The gene calls are TRBV19 and TRBJ1-6; 8 positions agree with TRBD1. V was pared by 10 bases and J by 3 bases, with 11 bases of the junction left unmatched. In germline, CDR1 is LNHDA, CDR2 SQIVND (reference sequence). This CDR3 comprises 16 residues. The CDR3 region has the DNA TGTGCCACCGCGGATGCCGGACAGGGCTATAATTCACCCCTCCACTTT. Protein: CATADAGQGYNSPLHF.

This clonotype was picked up a small number of times. The CDR3 DNA sequence: TGTGCCAGTAGAGTAAGGGGGACCGGGGAGCTGTTTTTT. It translates to CASRVRGTGELFF. The chain carries TRBV19 and TRBJ2-2, with D possibly TRBD1 on 6 matching bases. The CDR3 totals 13 residues. From germline, CDR1 is LNHDA and CDR2 SQIVND (reference sequence). V was shortened by 6 bases and J by 5 bases, with 10 bases between the two germline ends.

The chain uses TRBV2 and TRBJ1-2, with D possibly matching TRBD1 (6 bases). CDR3 size: 12 residues. Germline assignment: CDR1 SNHLY and CDR2 FYNNEI. V was clipped by 3 bases and J by 6 bases, with 8 bases between them. CDR3 in amino acids: CASSDYRDGYTF. The CDR3 region has the DNA TGTGCCAGCAGTGACTACAGGGATGGCTACACCTTC.

The genes are TRBV28 and TRBJ2-4, with 11 positions matching TRBD2. CDR3 length: 18 residues. Germline values: CDR1 MDHEN, CDR2 SYDVKM. Trimming cost V 4 bases and J 1 base; bases outside gene matches: 9. CDR3 nucleotide sequence: TGTGCCAGCAGTTGGCCCCTACTAGCGGGGGCGGCCAAAAACATTCAGTACTTC. This codes for CASSWPLLAGAAKNIQYF.

The rearrangement links TRBV27 to TRBJ2-5; a weak D match, TRBD2 (6 bases). Germline V gene data show CDR1 as MNHEY and CDR2 as SMNVEV (reference sequence). The CDR3 contains 15 residues. Trimming removed 7 bases from V and 2 bases from J, with 17 bases in between. CDR3 sequence: CASTYREEGQETQYF. Here the CDR3 DNA reads TGTGCCAGCACCTACCGAGAGGAGGGTCAAGAGACCCAGTACTTC.

This clonotype was picked up a small number of times. This chain links TRBV7-9 with TRBJ2-7; 8 nucleotides match TRBD1. CDR1 SEHNR and CDR2 FQNEAQ come from the germline V gene (reference sequence). Losses at the gene ends were 4 bases for V and 2 bases for J; bases not matched to a gene: 4. The CDR3 totals 14 residues. CDR3 DNA: TGTGCCAGCAGCTCCCTACAGGGGGCCTACGAGCAGTACTTC. It is translated as CASSSLQGAYEQYF.

This clonotype occurred a few times. V usage is TRBV7-9 and J usage is TRBJ2-1, with 9 nucleotides matching TRBD1. CDR3 length: 16 residues. In germline, CDR1 is SEHNR, CDR2 FQNEAQ (reference sequence). Losses at the gene ends were 4 bases for V and 8 bases for J; bases not matched to a gene: 12. CDR3: CASSSLPGQGLHEQFF. For the CDR3, the DNA is TGTGCCAGCAGCTCGCTACCGGGACAGGGTCTCCATGAGCAGTTCTTC.

The J gene is TRBJ2-7, the V gene TRBV11-2, with 7 bases fitting TRBD1. J gave up 0 bases and V 6 bases, and 8 bases lay outside the gene matches. The CDR3 is 15 amino acids. Germline CDR1 and CDR2: SGHAT and FQNNGV. The CDR3 loop is CASRRQGTFSYEQYF. CDR3 bases: TGTGCCAGCAGAAGACAGGGAACCTTCTCCTACGAGCAGTACTTC. Filled out from reference TRBV11-2 and TRBJ2-7, the complete variable domain reads EAGVAQSPRYKIIEKRQSVAFWCNPISGHATLYWYQQILGQGPKLLIQFQNNGVVDDSQLPKDRFSAERLKGVDSTLKIQPAKLEDSAVYLCASRRQGTFSYEQYFGPGTRLTVT.

The rearrangement joins TRBV19 to TRBJ1-1, with 10 bases aligning to TRBD1. This CDR3 comprises 17 residues. CDR1 is LNHDA, CDR2 SQIVND, per germline (reference sequence). After removal of 3 bases from V and 1 base from J, the junction contained 8 bases not matched to a gene. Here the CDR3 DNA reads TGTGCCAGTAGTATCCCCCGGGACAGGGGCCCGAACACTGAAGCTTTCTTT. Translated: CASSIPRDRGPNTEAFF.

The chain has TRBV10-3 and TRBJ2-3; 14 bases match TRBD2. This CDR3 is built from 15 residues. Germline loops: CDR1 ENHRY, CDR2 SYGVKD. Losses at the gene ends were 6 bases for V and 2 bases for J; bases not matched to a gene: 1. CDR3 amino acids: CAIRGLAGDTDTQYF. DNA for the CDR3: TGTGCCATCAGGGGACTAGCGGGAGACACAGATACGCAGTATTTT.

The chain uses TRBV6-5 and TRBJ2-5; D is unclear. The V end lost 6 bases, the J end lost 5 bases, and 16 bases lay between the germline ends. The CDR3 runs 14 residues. Germline V lookup: CDR1 MNHEY, CDR2 SVGAGI. The CDR3 sequence: CASSPSLPRETQYF. The CDR3 bases are TGTGCCAGCAGCCCTAGTCTTCCGAGGGAGACCCAGTACTTC.

This clonotype was recorded at least ten times. V gene TRBV9 combines with J gene TRBJ1-2; D is perhaps TRBD1 (6 bases). The CDR3 extends over 16 amino acids. Germline CDR1 is SGDLS and CDR2 is YYNGEE. The germline V and J ends were trimmed by 3 bases and 6 bases, with 21 bases remaining between them. CDR3 DNA sequence: TGTGCCAGCAGCGAGAGGGGGGCAAGTTCCGTAGATGGCTACACCTTC. It translates to CASSERGASSVDGYTF. Complete variable domain (other parts from reference TRBV9 and TRBJ1-2): DSGVTQTPKHLITATGQRVTLRCSPRSGDLSVYWYQQSLDQGLQFLIQYYNGEERAKGNILERFSAQQFPDLHSELNLSSLELGDSALYFCASSERGASSVDGYTFGSGTRLTVV.

The chain uses TRBV20-1 and TRBJ1-5; the D is unclear. Germline V gene lookup returns CDR1 DFQATT and CDR2 SNEGSKA (reference sequence). The V and J ends lost 0 bases and 5 bases respectively, with 20 bases between them. CDR3 length: 17 residues. The CDR3 region has the DNA TGCAGTGCTAGAGATCGGGTCTATGAGGCCTTTCATCAGCCCCAGCATTTT. The encoded protein is CSARDRVYEAFHQPQHF.